What follows is one TCR beta chain and its context. The data are from a study of blood T cell repertoires in COVID-19. Across the whole study: Samples of COVID-19 (acute and convalescent) were obtained from the United States, Italy and Spain. In each case, the material was cDNA or gDNA derived from T cells, B-cell-depleted T cells, or PBMCs.

V shed 2 bases and J 1 base; nucleotides not matched to a gene: 0. This CDR3 region has 15 residues. Germline loops: CDR1 MRHNA, CDR2 SNTAGT. Per the authors' pipeline: Amplification of reference gene primers provided the estimated nucleated cell counts. This table comes from immunoSEQ multiplex PCR, and its TCRdb copy is limited to in-frame clones, with some not included. The DNA was the basis for D and trimming; V, J and clone size are from that table. Here the sample spans approximately 260,000 clones, nearly 90% being singletons. This clonotype was sampled from a middle-aged woman who had recovered from COVID-19. Sequencing input: peripheral blood. The chain employs TRBV6-4 and TRBJ2-3, with 10 positions matching TRBD1. The CDR3 DNA is TGTGCCAGCAGTGACGGACAGGGGGGCACAGATACGCAGTATTTT. Amino acid sequence: CASSDGQGGTDTQYF.